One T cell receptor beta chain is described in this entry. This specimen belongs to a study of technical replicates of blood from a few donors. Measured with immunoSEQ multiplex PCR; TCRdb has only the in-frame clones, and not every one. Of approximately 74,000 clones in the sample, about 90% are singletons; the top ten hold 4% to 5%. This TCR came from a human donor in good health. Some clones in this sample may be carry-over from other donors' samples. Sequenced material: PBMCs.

CDR3 bases: TGTGCCAGCAGCTTAGGGGGCCGGGGGAGTAATTCACCCCTCCACTTT. Its translation: CASSLGGRGSNSPLHF. This rearrangement joins TRBV11-2 to TRBJ1-6; D may be TRBD1 (5 bases). CDR1 is SGHAT and CDR2 is FQNNGV in the germline V gene. Trimming removed 1 base from V and 6 bases from J, with 13 bases in between. The CDR3 length is 16 residues.